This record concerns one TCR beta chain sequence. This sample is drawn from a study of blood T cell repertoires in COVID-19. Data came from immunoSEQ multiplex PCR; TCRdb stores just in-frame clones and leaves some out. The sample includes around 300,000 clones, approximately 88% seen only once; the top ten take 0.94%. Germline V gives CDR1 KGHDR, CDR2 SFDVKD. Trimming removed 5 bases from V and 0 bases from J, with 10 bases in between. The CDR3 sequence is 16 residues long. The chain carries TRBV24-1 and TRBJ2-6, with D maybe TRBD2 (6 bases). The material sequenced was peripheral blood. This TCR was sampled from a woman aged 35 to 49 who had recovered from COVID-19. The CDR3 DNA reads TGTGCCACCAGTGGCGGCGGGACCTCTGGGGCCAACGTCCTGACTTTC. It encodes CATSGGGTSGANVLTF.